The source of this TCR beta chain is a study of T cell clonotyping in hematopoietic cell transplantation. Turning to the study itself: Cytoreduction preceded collection of pretransplant recipient samples. General study results and limits: After transplant, recipient diversity fell while pathologically expanded clonotypes grew through day 180. Higher Inverse Simpson Index values in graft donor and pretransplant recipient predicted broader posttransplant TCR diversity.

On this clone itself: The antigen is undetermined.

Germline lookup yields CDR1 SGHRS and CDR2 YFSETQ. The CDR3 totals 15 residues. Trimming cost V 0 bases and J 5 bases, with 11 bases left between them. Profiling relied on immunoSEQ multiplex PCR, and the TCRdb table lists in-frame clones only, not all of them. The top ten hold roughly 6% of the sample, which has about 49,000 clones, about nine tenths seen once. Time point in this sample: recipient sample about 28 days before transplant, after cytoreduction. Blood collection times were about day -28 and days 30, 100, 180 posttransplant. Sequenced material: peripheral blood mononuclear cells, taken before stem cell transplant. The genes are TRBV5-1 and TRBJ2-2, with D uncertain. The clonotype comes from a man aged 55 to 70 with biphenotypic leukemia. Some clones in this sample may be carry-over from other donors' samples. The CDR3 DNA sequence: TGCGCCAGCAGCTTGGAAGGGCTAGTAACCGGGGAGCTGTTTTTT. It encodes CASSLEGLVTGELFF.